This TCR beta chain is drawn from a study of T cell changes during pregnancy in multiple sclerosis. The CDR3 length is 14 residues. Germline V gives CDR1 SEHNR, CDR2 FQNEAQ (reference sequence). V shed 3 bases and J 8 bases; nucleotides not matched to a gene: 6. Clones were sequenced by immunoSEQ multiplex PCR, and TCRdb holds only the in-frame ones, with some missing. The data contain around 63,000 clones, approximately 92% of them seen just once; the ten biggest clones take up roughly 3.2%. The chain combines TRBV7-9 with TRBJ2-2; the match to TRBD1 covers 7 bases. This receptor was obtained from a female donor in good health, enrolled as a control in a pregnancy study. The input for sequencing was CD8+ T cells from peripheral blood mononuclear cells, taken in the third trimester of pregnancy. CDR3 sequence reads: CASSFTGELGELFF. The CDR3 bases are TGTGCCAGCAGCTTCACAGGGGAGCTGGGGGAGCTGTTTTTT.